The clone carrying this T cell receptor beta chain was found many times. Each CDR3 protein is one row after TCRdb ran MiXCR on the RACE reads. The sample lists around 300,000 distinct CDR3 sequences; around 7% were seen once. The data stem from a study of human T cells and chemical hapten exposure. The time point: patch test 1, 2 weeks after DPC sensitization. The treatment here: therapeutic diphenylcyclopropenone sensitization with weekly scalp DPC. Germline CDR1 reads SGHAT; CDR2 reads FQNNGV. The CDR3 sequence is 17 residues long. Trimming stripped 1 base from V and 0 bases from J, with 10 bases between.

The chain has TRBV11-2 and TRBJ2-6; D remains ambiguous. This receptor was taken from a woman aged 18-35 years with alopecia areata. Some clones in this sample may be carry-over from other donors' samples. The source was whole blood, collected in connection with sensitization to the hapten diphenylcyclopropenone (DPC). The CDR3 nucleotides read TGTGCCAGCAGCTTAGCAGGACGAGCCTCTGGGGCCAACGTCCTGACTTTC. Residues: CASSLAGRASGANVLTF.